This TCR beta chain was captured by sequencing in a study of CD8+CD57+ T cells in acquired aplastic anemia. Whole-study results and caveats: Found in both controls and patients were around 29 CD8+ CDR3 sequences.

Comments on this clonotype: Its specificity is not known.

Sequenced patients had shown CD8+CD57+ cell expansion by flow cytometry. The patients all had a severe acquired aplastic anemia diagnosis. No patient had been given any therapy when blood was sampled. The study profiled TCR beta VDJ and CDR3 using genomic DNA as template. A single record per CDR3 protein comes from TCRdb applying MiXCR to the reads. The sample records 200,000 to 250,000 distinct CDR3 sequences, around three fifths being singletons. The material sequenced was sorted CD4+, CD8+, or CD8+CD57+ T cells (not recorded which) from PBMCs. This TCR was sampled from a human donor with aplastic anemia.

The CDR3 is CAGGQDDEQYF. The CDR3 bases are TGTGCCGGAGGACAGGACGACGAGCAGTACTTC. The chain has TRBV2 and TRBJ2-7; TRBD1 matches at 7 bases. This CDR3 contains 11 residues. J was trimmed by 5 bases and V by 11 bases; bases with no gene match: 6. The germline V gene encodes CDR1 SNHLY and CDR2 FYNNEI.